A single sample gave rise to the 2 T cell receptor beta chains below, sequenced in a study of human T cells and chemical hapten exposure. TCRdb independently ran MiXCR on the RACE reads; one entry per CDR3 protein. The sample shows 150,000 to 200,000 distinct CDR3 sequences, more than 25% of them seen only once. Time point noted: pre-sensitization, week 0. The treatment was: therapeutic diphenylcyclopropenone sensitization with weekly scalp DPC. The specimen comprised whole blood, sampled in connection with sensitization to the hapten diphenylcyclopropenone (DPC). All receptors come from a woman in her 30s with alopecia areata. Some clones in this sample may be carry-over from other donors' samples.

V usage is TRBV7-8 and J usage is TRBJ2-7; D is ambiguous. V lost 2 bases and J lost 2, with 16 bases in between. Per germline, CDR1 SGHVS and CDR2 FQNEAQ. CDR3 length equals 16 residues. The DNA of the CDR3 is TGTGCCAGCAGCTTACCCCCCGTAGTACCCCCCTACGAGCAGTACTTC. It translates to CASSLPPVVPPYEQYF.

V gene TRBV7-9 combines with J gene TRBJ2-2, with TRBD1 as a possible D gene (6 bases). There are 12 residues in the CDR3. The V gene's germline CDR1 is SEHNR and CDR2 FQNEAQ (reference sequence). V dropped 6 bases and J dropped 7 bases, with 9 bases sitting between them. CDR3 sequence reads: CASRQGDGELFF. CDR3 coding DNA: TGTGCCAGCAGACAGGGAGACGGGGAGCTGTTTTTT.